This passage covers 9 T cell receptor beta chains from one sample sequenced in a study of shared clonotypes between healthy human individuals. As defined, naive CD8 cells were CD45RO-negative and positively selected for CCR7, with terminally differentiated effector memory CD45RA+ cells excluded. Using immunoSEQ multiplex PCR, the repertoire was profiled, and TCRdb retains in-frame clones only, with some absent. The sample holds roughly 1,800,000 clones, 85% to 95% seen once. Sequencing input: naive CD8+ T cells sorted from blood. Every receptor here comes from a man aged 18 to 30 in good health.

The chain recombines TRBV7-9 with TRBJ2-7; D is tentatively TRBD1 or TRBD2 (5 bases each). The V end lost 5 bases, the J end lost 12 bases, and 11 bases lay between the germline ends. The germline V gene has CDR1 SEHNR and CDR2 FQNEAQ (reference sequence). This CDR3 is built from 10 residues. The CDR3, as DNA: TGTGCCAGCAGCCCGGGACCCCGGTACTTC. Amino acid sequence: CASSPGPRYF. The full variable domain, its missing parts supplied by reference TRBV7-9 and TRBJ2-7, is DTGVSQNPRHKITKRGQNVTFRCDPISEHNRLYWYRQTLGQGPEFLTYFQNEAQLEKSRLLSDRFSAERPKGSFSTLEIQRTEQGDSAMYLCASSPGPRYFGPGTRLTVT.

The chain carries TRBV5-1 and TRBJ2-5; maybe TRBD2 (6 bases). Trimming stripped 3 bases from V and 5 bases from J, with 23 bases between. The V gene's germline CDR1 is SGHRS and CDR2 YFSETQ. The CDR3 is made up of 17 amino acids. This CDR3 is CASSSGQAGPQGETQYF. DNA of the CDR3: TGCGCCAGCAGCTCCGGACAAGCGGGTCCCCAAGGGGAGACCCAGTACTTC. Drawing the rest from reference TRBV5-1 and TRBJ2-5, the complete variable domain is KAGVTQTPRYLIKTRGQQVTLSCSPISGHRSVSWYQQTPGQGLQFLFEYFSETQRNKGNFPGRFSGRQFSNSRSEMNVSTLELGDSALYLCASSSGQAGPQGETQYFGPGTRLLVL.

This clone was seen just once. The chain combines TRBV27 with TRBJ2-1, with D unclear. Germline values: CDR1 MNHEY, CDR2 SMNVEV (reference sequence). V lost 0 bases, J lost 2 bases, and 8 bases lay in between. This CDR3 is built from 15 residues. CDR3 nucleotides: TGTGCCAGCAGTTTATCTAGAACGGCCTACAATGAGCAGTTCTTC. Translating gives CASSLSRTAYNEQFF.

For this clone: The same CDR3 arises from other DNA sequences in this sample as well. The gene calls are TRBV6-5 and TRBJ1-2; unclear D gene. The CDR3 is made up of 14 amino acids. CDR1 MNHEY and CDR2 SVGAGI come from the germline V gene. V lost 0 bases, J lost 4 bases, and 9 bases lay in between. CDR3 in amino acids: CASSYSEGPYGYTF. DNA for the CDR3: TGTGCCAGCAGTTACTCGGAGGGCCCCTATGGCTACACCTTC.

This sequence joins TRBV5-4 and TRBJ2-2; maybe TRBD1 (6 bases). CDR3 length equals 15 residues. Per germline, CDR1 SGHNT and CDR2 YYREEE (reference sequence). V lost 4 bases and J lost 1, with 11 bases in between. CDR3 bases: TGTGCCAGCAGCATACCGGGACAGAACACCGGGGAGCTGTTTTTT. This codes for CASSIPGQNTGELFF.

This chain links TRBV5-6 with TRBJ2-1, with TRBD2 matching 13 bases. The CDR3 contains 14 residues. V lost 3 bases to trimming and J lost 10 bases; unmatched junction nucleotides: 4. Germline CDR1 and CDR2: SGHDT and YYEEEE. The CDR3 DNA sequence: TGTGCCAGCAGCTGGGGGACTAGCGGGGTCGAGCAGTTCTTC. Amino acids: CASSWGTSGVEQFF.

The rearrangement uses TRBV6-5 and TRBJ2-7; D unresolved. This CDR3 is 14 amino acids long. Germline V gives CDR1 MNHEY, CDR2 SVGAGI. V shed 5 bases and J shed 3 bases, with 14 bases lying between them. The CDR3 DNA sequence: TGTGCCAGCAGTCCTCGGATCCCCGACTACGAGCAGTACTTC. This translates into CASSPRIPDYEQYF.

This chain links TRBV29-1 with TRBJ2-5; the D gene is possibly TRBD2 (6 bases). This CDR3 comprises 15 residues. Germline assignment: CDR1 SQVTM and CDR2 ANQGSEA. Trimming shortened V by 6 bases and J by 3 bases, and 20 bases separated the two germline ends. The CDR3 nucleotides read TGCAGCGTGGGCCGCCTACCTAGCGTTGAAGAGACCCAGTACTTC. Translated: CSVGRLPSVEETQYF.

The chain employs TRBV21-1 and TRBJ2-1. TRBV21-1 is a known pseudogene. This CDR3 has 13 residues. Here the CDR3 reads CASSKAWDNEQFF. The CDR3 nucleotides are TGTGCCAGCAGCAAAGCGTGGGACAATGAGCAGTTCTTC.